This T cell receptor beta chain was documented in a study of shared clonotypes between healthy human individuals. For this clone: Its antigen remains unknown.

Study-level points and caveats: Naive subsets generally exceeded memory subsets in estimated richness.

Cells designated naive CD8 were CD45RO-negative and were positively selected for CCR7, with terminally differentiated effector memory CD45RA+ cells excluded. The data were produced by immunoSEQ multiplex PCR, yet TCRdb's version contains in-frame clones alone and is incomplete. The sample yields about 2 million clones, just under 95% seen once. This CDR3 is built from 13 residues. V was clipped by 1 base and J by 4 bases, with 7 bases between them. Germline-derived CDR1 and CDR2 are PRHDT and FYEKMQ (reference sequence). The sequence was collected from a man younger than 35 in good health. The chain links TRBV13 to TRBJ2-5; D is unresolved. Sequencing was done on a sample of naive CD8+ T cells sorted from blood. In nucleotides, the CDR3 is TGTGCCAGCAGCTTAGACCCTGGAGAGACCCAGTACTTC. Amino acids: CASSLDPGETQYF.